What follows are 24 T cell receptor beta chains derived from one specimen sequenced in a study of blood T cells in healthy people across ages. It was with a sample-barcoded 5' primer and a J-beta primer mix that a second PCR of roughly 7 to 12 cycles was run. TCRdb passed the 5' RACE reads through MiXCR, listing each CDR3 protein once. The sample contains around 800,000 distinct CDR3 sequences, under 45% of which appear only once. Sequenced sample: blood. The origin of the receptors is a man aged 55 to 70 in good health.

Here the CDR3 reads CASGTRASSYNEQFF. The CDR3 DNA sequence: TGTGCCAGCGGAACTCGTGCGAGCTCCTACAATGAGCAGTTCTTC. This chain uses TRBV13 with TRBJ2-1; D uncertain. CDR1 is PRHDT and CDR2 is FYEKMQ in the germline V gene (reference sequence). V was clipped by 8 bases and J by 0 bases, with 14 bases between them. This CDR3 has 15 amino acids.

This chain uses TRBV6-2 or TRBV6-3 with TRBJ2-7; no clear D. Germline CDR1 and CDR2: MNHEY and SVGEGT. This CDR3 contains 14 residues. V lost 8 bases and J 2 bases, leaving 16 bases between the germline ends. The CDR3 DNA sequence: TGTGCCAGCGATCAGCGATCCCCCCCCTACGAGCAGTACTTC. Protein: CASDQRSPPYEQYF.

The CDR3 spells CSAREDRGYGYTF. The CDR3 nucleotides are TGCAGTGCTAGAGAGGACAGGGGCTATGGCTACACCTTC. The chain links TRBV20-1 to TRBJ1-2; 9 nucleotides align to TRBD1. This CDR3 has 13 residues. The germline gives CDR1 DFQATT, CDR2 SNEGSKA (reference sequence). With 0 bases clipped from V and 4 bases from J, the junction kept 0 bases outside the gene matches.

The chain combines TRBV6-1 with TRBJ2-1; D unclear. Germline V gives CDR1 MNHNS, CDR2 SASEGT. Trimming cost V 4 bases and J 0 bases, with 7 bases left between them. This CDR3 has 14 amino acids. CDR3 nucleotides: TGTGCCAGCAGTGGTCACAGCTCCTACAATGAGCAGTTCTTC. It is translated as CASSGHSSYNEQFF.

This chain links TRBV7-2 with TRBJ2-3, with TRBD2 matching 9 bases. This CDR3 is 16 amino acids long. After removal of 5 bases from V and 4 bases from J, the junction contained 10 bases not matched to a gene. CDR1 is SGHTA and CDR2 is FQGNSA in the germline V gene. The CDR3 protein is CASSPGTSRVSDTQYF. Here the CDR3 DNA reads TGTGCCAGCAGCCCTGGGACTAGCAGGGTCTCAGATACGCAGTATTTT. The variable domain in full, completed from reference TRBV7-2 and TRBJ2-3, reads GAGVSQSPSNKVTEKGKDVELRCDPISGHTALYWYRQSLGQGLEFLIYFQGNSAPDKSGLPSDRFSAERTGGSVSTLTIQRTQQEDSAVYLCASSPGTSRVSDTQYFGPGTRLTVL.

This CDR3 is CASSRDSNIGYGYTF. As DNA, the CDR3 is TGTGCCAGCAGCCGAGATAGCAACATCGGCTATGGCTACACCTTC. The rearrangement uses TRBV3-1 and TRBJ1-2; D not resolved. The germline CDR1 and CDR2 sequences are LGHDT and YNNKEL (reference sequence). Trimming pared 4 bases from V and 4 bases from J, leaving 16 bases between. The CDR3 covers 15 residues.

The J gene is TRBJ2-7, the V gene TRBV5-1; D not resolved. This CDR3 spans 14 amino acids. Germline assignment: CDR1 SGHRS and CDR2 YFSETQ. V was cut by 0 bases and J by 3 bases, with 10 bases left in between. The CDR3 DNA follows: TGCGCCAGCAGCTTGGCTCCCCCGAACTACGAGCAGTACTTC. Residues: CASSLAPPNYEQYF.

This clonotype was detected once. V gene TRBV6-1 combines with J gene TRBJ2-7, with D possibly being TRBD1 (6 bases). The V end was cut by 5 bases, the J end by 0 bases, with 26 bases between. The CDR3 is 19 residues long. Per the germline V gene, CDR1 is MNHNS and CDR2 is SASEGT. CDR3 DNA: TGTGCCAGCAGTCGGACCGTCCCCAGGGGCCTTGCCCACTCCTACGAGCAGTACTTC. It encodes CASSRTVPRGLAHSYEQYF.

This clonotype has more than one count but fewer than ten. V usage is TRBV6-2 or TRBV6-3 and J usage is TRBJ2-1; the D gene is possibly TRBD2 (5 bases). Between the trimmed V and J ends, which lost 5 bases and 0 bases, there was a span of 14 bases. This CDR3 comprises 16 residues. The germline gives CDR1 MNHEY, CDR2 SVGEGT. The CDR3 protein is CASSGRAALSYNEQFF. In DNA, the CDR3 is TGTGCCAGCAGTGGACGAGCGGCGCTCTCCTACAATGAGCAGTTCTTC.

This rearrangement joins TRBV4-3 to TRBJ2-7; D unclear. V was trimmed by 0 bases and J by 3 bases, leaving 12 bases between them. The germline CDR1 and CDR2 sequences are LGHNA and YSLEER. The CDR3 is 15 residues long. The CDR3, as DNA: TGCGCCAGCAGCCAAGAACAAGGCAGGCGCTACGAGCAGTACTTC. This codes for CASSQEQGRRYEQYF.

The chain has TRBV24-1 and TRBJ2-2; a weak D match, TRBD2 (7 bases). Trimming removed 4 bases from V and 1 base from J, with 9 bases in between. CDR3 size: 15 residues. CDR1 KGHDR and CDR2 SFDVKD come from the germline V gene. The DNA for the CDR3 is TGTGCCACCAGTGAAGGGGGGGAGAACACCGGGGAGCTGTTTTTT. Its protein is CATSEGGENTGELFF.

The chain joins TRBV28 to TRBJ2-7; TRBD1 aligns across 8 bases. The J call could be wrong; TRBJ2-5 is a better fit for the DNA end. Germline V gene lookup returns CDR1 MDHEN and CDR2 SYDVKM. This CDR3 comprises 17 residues. This CDR3 is CASSFARTGSVGETQYF. CDR3 DNA: TGTGCCAGCAGTTTCGCCAGGACAGGGTCGGTCGGAGAGACCCAGTACTTC.

Comment on this clonotype: A much larger clone differs by one base, so this may be a read error. The rearrangement joins TRBV6-1 to TRBJ2-1, with D possibly being TRBD1 (6 bases). Germline V gives CDR1 MNHNS, CDR2 SASEGT. The V gene lost 5 bases and the J gene lost 10 bases, with 15 bases spanning the gap. The CDR3 totals 13 residues. The CDR3 protein is CASSTTGLREQFF. CDR3 coding DNA: TGTGCCAGCAGTACTACAGGGTTGCGGGAGCAGTTCTTC.

This chain links TRBV20-1 with TRBJ2-1, with TRBD1 identical over 10 bases. CDR1 DFQATT and CDR2 SNEGSKA come from the germline V gene (reference sequence). CDR3 length: 16 residues. V lost 0 bases and J lost 6; bases outside the gene matches: 8. The CDR3 sequence is CSARDLRDRGFNEQFF. DNA for the CDR3: TGCAGTGCTAGAGATCTTAGGGACAGGGGATTCAATGAGCAGTTCTTC.

This chain uses TRBV9 with TRBJ2-2; 7 nucleotides match TRBD2. The CDR3 extends over 18 amino acids. The V and J ends lost 0 bases and 0 bases, in that order; junction bases with no gene match: 8. Germline V gene lookup returns CDR1 SGDLS and CDR2 YYNGEE. CDR3 bases: TGTGCCAGCAGCGTAGGATGGCTAGCGGTCGCGAACACCGGGGAGCTGTTTTTT. Its protein product is CASSVGWLAVANTGELFF.

The genes are TRBV6-1 and TRBJ2-1; 12 bases map to TRBD2. The CDR3 consists of 15 residues. V shed 2 bases and J 8 bases; nucleotides not matched to a gene: 4. The germline V gene encodes CDR1 MNHNS and CDR2 SASEGT. The CDR3 sequence is CASSETSGGYDEQFF. CDR3 coding DNA: TGTGCCAGCAGTGAAACTAGCGGGGGGTACGATGAGCAGTTCTTC.

This clonotype was picked up a small number of times. The V gene is TRBV3-1, the J gene TRBJ2-3, with TRBD2 as a possible D gene (5 bases). The CDR3 runs to 14 residues. Trimming pared 0 bases from V and 6 bases from J, leaving 10 bases between. The V gene's germline CDR1 is LGHDT and CDR2 YNNKEL (reference sequence). The CDR3 sequence: CASSQDITGDTQYF. CDR3 DNA: TGTGCCAGCAGCCAAGATATAACGGGGGATACGCAGTATTTT.

This clonotype was seen ten or more times. The rearrangement joins TRBV3-1 to TRBJ1-4; tentative D call: TRBD1 (5 bases). CDR3 size: 15 residues. Germline CDR1 and CDR2: LGHDT and YNNKEL (reference sequence). V gave up 1 base and J gave up 7 bases, with 13 bases separating them. The CDR3 loop is CASSQGGHGVEKLFF. CDR3 coding DNA: TGTGCCAGCAGCCAAGGAGGACACGGAGTTGAAAAACTGTTTTTT. Variable domain in full (rest from reference TRBV3-1 and TRBJ1-4): DTAVSQTPKYLVTQMGNDKSIKCEQNLGHDTMYWYKQDSKKFLKIMFSYNNKELIINETVPNRFSPKSPDKAHLNLHINSLELGDSAVYFCASSQGGHGVEKLFFGSGTQLSVL.

This clonotype was detected only a few times. This chain links TRBV10-3 with TRBJ2-5; D is undetermined. Trimming cost V 3 bases and J 1 base, with 9 bases left between them. In germline, CDR1 is ENHRY, CDR2 SYGVKD. This CDR3 is 14 amino acids long. The CDR3 nucleotides read TGTGCCATCAGTGATCTGGCAGGCCAAGAGACCCAGTACTTC. It codes for CAISDLAGQETQYF.

The genes are TRBV3-1 and TRBJ2-2; D not certain. Trimming pared 6 bases from V and 3 bases from J, leaving 8 bases between. Germline CDR1 LGHDT, CDR2 YNNKEL (reference sequence). This CDR3 has 13 residues. CDR3 bases: TGTGCCAGCAGGCCTTATCACACCGGGGAGCTGTTTTTT. Protein: CASRPYHTGELFF.

This clonotype was found many times. The CDR3 sequence is CAISELPPYEQYF. CDR3 DNA sequence: TGTGCCATCAGTGAACTACCCCCATACGAGCAGTACTTC. The chain recombines TRBV10-3 with TRBJ2-7; D is unresolved. CDR1 is ENHRY and CDR2 is SYGVKD in the germline V gene. The CDR3 has 13 amino acids. V lost 3 bases to trimming and J lost 4 bases, with 10 bases between them.

This clonotype turned up a few times. The chain couples TRBV29-1 to TRBJ1-1, with 8 bases fitting TRBD1. The CDR3 runs 15 residues. The J segment lost 1 base and the V segment lost 5 bases, leaving 9 bases of the junction unmatched. Looked up from germline, CDR1 is SQVTM and CDR2 is ANQGSEA. For the CDR3, the DNA is TGCAGCGTTCTGGCAAGCAGGGGGCGGAACACTGAAGCTTTCTTT. It codes for CSVLASRGRNTEAFF. The entire variable domain, with the rest obtained from reference TRBV29-1 and TRBJ1-1, is as follows: SAVISQKPSRDICQRGTSLTIQCQVDSQVTMMFWYRQQPGQSLTLIATANQGSEATYESGFVIDKFPISRPNLTFSTLTVSNMSPEDSSIYLCSVLASRGRNTEAFFGQGTRLTVV.

This clonotype has ten or more counts. This chain's CDR3 is CASSPRRGTGAYEQYF. The CDR3 bases are TGTGCCAGCAGCCCCAGGCGAGGAACGGGTGCCTACGAGCAGTACTTC. The chain combines TRBV7-9 with TRBJ2-7; no reliable D call. CDR3 length: 16 residues. Deletions cut 5 bases from V and 2 bases from J, with 19 bases between. Germline V gene sequence: CDR1 SEHNR, CDR2 FQNEAQ (reference sequence).

This clonotype was counted a few times. The rearrangement joins TRBV12-3 or TRBV12-4 to TRBJ2-3; no definite D call. The CDR3 totals 15 residues. Between the trimmed V and J ends, which lost 3 bases and 0 bases, there was a span of 10 bases. CDR3 sequence reads: CASSLVKQSTDTQYF. The DNA for the CDR3 is TGTGCCAGCAGTTTGGTGAAACAGAGCACAGATACGCAGTATTTT.